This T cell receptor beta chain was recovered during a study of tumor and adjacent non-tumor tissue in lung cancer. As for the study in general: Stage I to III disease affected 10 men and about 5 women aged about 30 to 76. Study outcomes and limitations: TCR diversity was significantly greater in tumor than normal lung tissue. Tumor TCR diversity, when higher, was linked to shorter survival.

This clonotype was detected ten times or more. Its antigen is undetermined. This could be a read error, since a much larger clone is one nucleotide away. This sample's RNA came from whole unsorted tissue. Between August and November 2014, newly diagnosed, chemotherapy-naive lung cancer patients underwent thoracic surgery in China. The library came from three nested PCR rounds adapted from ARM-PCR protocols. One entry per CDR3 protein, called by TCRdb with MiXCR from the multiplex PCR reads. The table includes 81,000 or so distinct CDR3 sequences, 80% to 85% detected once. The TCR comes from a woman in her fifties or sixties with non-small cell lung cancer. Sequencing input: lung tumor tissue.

CDR3 DNA: TGCAGCGTTATACAGCACGAGCAGTACTTC. Its translation: CSVIQHEQYF. The chain has TRBV29-1 and TRBJ2-7; D is uncertain. Trimming left V 5 bases short and J 5 bases short, with 7 bases between. The length of the CDR3 is 10 residues. Germline CDR1 reads SQVTM; CDR2 reads ANQGSEA.